These T cell receptor beta chains were read from a single sample in a study of blood T cells in healthy people across ages. TCRdb re-derived calls from the 5' RACE reads in MiXCR, one entry per CDR3 protein. The sample lists hundreds of thousands of distinct CDR3 sequences; around 62% were seen once. Sequenced input: blood. The receptors shown here come from a man aged 25-40 years in good health. CDR3s include the opening cysteine and the closing phenylalanine or tryptophan. D genes are given only for firm matches. Clone sizes are given selectively: once, few, many, or a class where the clone is expanded.

many	TRBV7-2	TRBJ2-5	TRBD1	TGTGCCAGCAGCCTTCAGGGGGCTAAGGAGACCCAGTACTTC	CASSLQGAKETQYF
-	TRBV11-2	TRBJ2-1	TRBD1	TGTGCCAGCAGCTTAGTCTCTATGGGTCAGGGGGTGTACGATGAGCGGTACTTC	CASSLVSMGQGVYDERYF
-	TRBV6-6	TRBJ1-1	-	TGTGCCAGCAGTTACTCGAGGGGGAGCACTGAAGCTTTCTTT	CASSYSRGSTEAFF
-	TRBV6-5	TRBJ2-3	-	TGTGCCAGCAGTTACTTTCCTCCCCCGACAGATACGCAGTATTTT	CASSYFPPPTDTQYF
few	TRBV6-5	TRBJ2-1	TRBD1	TGTGCCAGCAGTTACTTGAACAGGGGTGCCTACAATGAGCAGTTCTTC	CASSYLNRGAYNEQFF
few	TRBV29-1	TRBJ1-2	-	TGCAGCGTTGTGGCCGAGTATGGCTACACCTTC	CSVVAEYGYTF
many	TRBV12-3/TRBV12-4	TRBJ1-1	-	TGTGCCAGCAGTACTAATGCCAACACTGAAGCTTTCTTT	CASSTNANTEAFF
-	TRBV5-1	TRBJ2-1	-	TGCGCCAGCAGCACCGGGAGACCTTACAATGAGCAGTTCTTC	CASSTGRPYNEQFF
-	TRBV3-1	TRBJ1-4	-	TGTGCCAGCAGCCACCGCAGGGCTGGGGAAAAACTGTTTTTT	CASSHRRAGEKLFF
few	TRBV5-1	TRBJ2-1	-	TGCGCCAGCAGCTTAATGGGTGGAAGCTCCTACAATGAGCAGTTCTTC	CASSLMGGSSYNEQFF
once	TRBV11-2	TRBJ2-5	-	TGTGCCAGCAGCTTAGATCACGTGGAGACCCAGTACTTC	CASSLDHVETQYF
-	TRBV20-1	TRBJ1-6	-	TGCAGTGCTAGAGATTTCGAGAAGATGAATAATTCACCCCTCCACTTT	CSARDFEKMNNSPLHF
-	TRBV20-1	TRBJ2-3	TRBD2	TGCAGTGCTAGAGCTAGCGGGGCCGGCACAGATACGCAGTATTTT	CSARASGAGTDTQYF
once	TRBV12-3/TRBV12-4	TRBJ2-1	TRBD1	TGTGCCAGCAGTGTTACCGGGACAGGGAATGAGCAGTTCTTC	CASSVTGTGNEQFF
few	TRBV7-6	TRBJ1-4	-	TGTGCCAGCACCCCGCGGTCTGGGGGTGAAAAACTGTTTTTT	CASTPRSGGEKLFF
-	TRBV4-2	TRBJ1-2	-	TGTGCCAGCAGCCAAGATTCGTCAGGGCCTAGCGTTGATGGCTACACCTTC	CASSQDSSGPSVDGYTF
few	TRBV4-1	TRBJ2-1	TRBD2	TGCGCCAGCAGCCAAGCTCTAGCGGGGGTCGGTTCTGAGCAGTTCTTC	CASSQALAGVGSEQFF
-	TRBV3-1	TRBJ2-5	-	TGTGCCAGCAGCCAAGAAGGCGGACCCAAGACCCAGTACTTC	CASSQEGGPKTQYF
-	TRBV29-1	TRBJ1-2	-	TGCAGCGTTGCACCGCTCAGAGAAAACTATGGCTACACCTTC	CSVAPLRENYGYTF
-	TRBV29-1	TRBJ2-1	TRBD2	TGCAGCGTTGATCAAAGCGGGGGCCACAATGAGCAGTTCTTC	CSVDQSGGHNEQFF
-	TRBV3-1	TRBJ2-1	-	TGTGCCAGCAGCCAAGAATACGAAGATGAGCAGTTCTTC	CASSQEYEDEQFF
-	TRBV6-6	TRBJ2-7	-	TGTGCCAGCAAGCGCGGGACACTGAGCTCCTACGAGCAGTACTTC	CASKRGTLSSYEQYF
-	TRBV7-6	TRBJ1-2	-	TGTGCCAGCAGCGACGACAGTCTCTATGGCTACACCTTC	CASSDDSLYGYTF
-	TRBV29-1	TRBJ1-2	-	TGCAGCGTTGAAACAGGGAATTCCAACTATGGCTACACCTTC	CSVETGNSNYGYTF
-	TRBV7-2	TRBJ1-2	-	TGTGCCAGCAGCGCCTGGGGTGGCTACACCTTC	CASSAWGGYTF
-	TRBV7-2	TRBJ2-7	TRBD2	TGTGCCAGCAGCTTATGGGGTTGGGGGGGGAGCTCCTACGAGCAGTACTTC	CASSLWGWGGSSYEQYF
-	TRBV29-1	TRBJ2-1	-	TGCAGCGTTGAAAGCCAGACGTATCTGCAGTTCTTC	CSVESQTYLQFF
once	TRBV9	TRBJ1-2	TRBD1	TGTGCCAGCAGCGTTACCACGGGGACAGGTGGAAACTATGGCTACACCTTC	CASSVTTGTGGNYGYTF
-	TRBV7-2	TRBJ2-5	TRBD2	TGTGCCAGCAGCTCGTGGGCGGGGGGGCAAGAGACCCAGTACTTC	CASSSWAGGQETQYF
-	TRBV9	TRBJ1-2	-	TGTGCCAGCAGCGCTTCGGGACAAATCGGGATGGCTTACTATGGCTACACCTTC	CASSASGQIGMAYYGYTF
-	TRBV20-1	TRBJ1-4	-	TGCAGTGCTGGAGGGGTGAAGAATGAAAAACTGTTTTTT	CSAGGVKNEKLFF
-	TRBV7-9	TRBJ2-5	-	TGTGCCAGCAGCCTAGCTATTTGGGAGACCCAGTACTTC	CASSLAIWETQYF
-	TRBV25-1	TRBJ1-2	TRBD1	TGTGCCAGCAGTCGAGGGGGCCCCGATGGCTACACCTTC	CASSRGGPDGYTF